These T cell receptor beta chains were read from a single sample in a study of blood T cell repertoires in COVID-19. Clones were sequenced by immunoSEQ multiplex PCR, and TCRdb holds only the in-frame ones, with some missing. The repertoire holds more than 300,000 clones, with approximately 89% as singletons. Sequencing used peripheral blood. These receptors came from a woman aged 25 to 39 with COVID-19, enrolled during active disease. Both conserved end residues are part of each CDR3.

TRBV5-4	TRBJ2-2	CASSPYSGELFF
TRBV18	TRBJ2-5	CASSPPDNRETQYF
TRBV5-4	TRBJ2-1	CASTSGGAGVPNEQFF
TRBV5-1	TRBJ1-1	CASSLARGNTEAFF
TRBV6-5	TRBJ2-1	CASSAPGLVVRRFF
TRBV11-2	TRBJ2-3	CASSLAQTDTQYF
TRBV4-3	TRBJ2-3	CASSEEVPSGTDTQYF
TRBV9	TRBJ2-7	CASSAELLAGDEQYF
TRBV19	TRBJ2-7	CASKPKGDGAYEQYF
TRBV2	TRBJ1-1	CASSRDRNTEAFF
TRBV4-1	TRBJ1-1	CASSQPGGGLTEAFF
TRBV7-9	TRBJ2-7	CASSPSSGIYEQYF
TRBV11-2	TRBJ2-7	CASTRGVSYEQYF
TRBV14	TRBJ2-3	CASSHRDRGADTQYF
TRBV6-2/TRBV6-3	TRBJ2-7	CASSYSGGSYEQYF
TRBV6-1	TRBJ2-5	CASSEARSSLMETQYF
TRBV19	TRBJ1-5	CASSIVGVSNQPQHF
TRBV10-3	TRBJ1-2	CAISLQGAGYGYTF
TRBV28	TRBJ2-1	CASNPSGGPYNEQFF
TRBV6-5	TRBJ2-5	CASRGQFQETQYF
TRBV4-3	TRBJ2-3	CASSQGGLAGPATDTQYF
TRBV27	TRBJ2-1	CASRAVGGREQFF
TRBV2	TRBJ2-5	CASSEWTSGRQETQYF
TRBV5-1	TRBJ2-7	CASSLDGTRDYEQYF
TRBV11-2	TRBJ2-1	CASRSTGTGGNEQFF
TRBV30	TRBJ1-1	CAWEREGLNTEAFF
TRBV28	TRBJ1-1	CASLGEYGTEAFF
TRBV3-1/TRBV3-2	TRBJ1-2	CASSPGPSYGYTF
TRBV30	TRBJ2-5	CAWSALAGAGETQYF
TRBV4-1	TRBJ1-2	CASRATGREGYTF
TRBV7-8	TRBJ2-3	CASSFLTSGSADTQYF
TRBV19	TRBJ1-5	CASSGTGGRQPQHF
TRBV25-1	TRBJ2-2	CASSGGDAAGELFF
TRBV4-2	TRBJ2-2	CASSQWPSGNTGELFF